There are a few counts of the clone carrying this T cell receptor beta chain. The antigen is undetermined. This sample was included in a study of T cells in localized non-small cell lung cancer. Sequencing used immunoSEQ multiplex PCR; TCRdb keeps in-frame clones, though not all of them. The sample comprises about 21,000 clones, over 75% of which are singletons, and roughly 30% rests with the top ten. Germline CDR1 is MNHEY and CDR2 is SMNVEV (reference sequence). Trimming removed 5 bases from V and 2 bases from J, with 13 bases in between. This CDR3 has 15 residues. The study, taken as a whole, reports: Adjacent lung tissue had a median 57 of the top 100 clones found in the tumor. Heterogeneity is still possible, as just one tumor region was sequenced. Blood T cell density predicted longer survival; adjacent-lung clonality, shorter. Tumor trailed uninvolved adjacent lung in T cell clonality, which peaked there.

This TCR came from a male donor at least 60 years old with stage II lung adenocarcinoma. The chain employs TRBV27 and TRBJ1-5; D might be TRBD1 (5 bases). The input for sequencing was peripheral blood mononuclear cells, taken before any cancer treatment. The CDR3 loop is CASSPRVGRNQPQHF. The CDR3, as DNA: TGTGCCAGCAGTCCCAGGGTCGGTCGCAATCAGCCCCAGCATTTT.